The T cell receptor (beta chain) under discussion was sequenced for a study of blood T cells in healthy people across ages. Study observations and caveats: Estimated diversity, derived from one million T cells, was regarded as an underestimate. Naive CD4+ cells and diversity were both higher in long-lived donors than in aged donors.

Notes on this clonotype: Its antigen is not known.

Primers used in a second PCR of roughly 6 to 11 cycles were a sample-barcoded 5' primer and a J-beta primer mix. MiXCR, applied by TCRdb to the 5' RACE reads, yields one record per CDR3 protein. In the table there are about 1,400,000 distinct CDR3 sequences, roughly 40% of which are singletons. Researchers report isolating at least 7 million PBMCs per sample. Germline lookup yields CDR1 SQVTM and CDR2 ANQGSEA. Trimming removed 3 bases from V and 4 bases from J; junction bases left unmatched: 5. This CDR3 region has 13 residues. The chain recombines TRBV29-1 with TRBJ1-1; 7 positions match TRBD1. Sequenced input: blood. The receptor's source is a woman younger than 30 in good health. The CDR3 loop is CSVDGAGGTEAFF. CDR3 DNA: TGCAGCGTTGATGGGGCAGGGGGCACTGAAGCTTTCTTT.